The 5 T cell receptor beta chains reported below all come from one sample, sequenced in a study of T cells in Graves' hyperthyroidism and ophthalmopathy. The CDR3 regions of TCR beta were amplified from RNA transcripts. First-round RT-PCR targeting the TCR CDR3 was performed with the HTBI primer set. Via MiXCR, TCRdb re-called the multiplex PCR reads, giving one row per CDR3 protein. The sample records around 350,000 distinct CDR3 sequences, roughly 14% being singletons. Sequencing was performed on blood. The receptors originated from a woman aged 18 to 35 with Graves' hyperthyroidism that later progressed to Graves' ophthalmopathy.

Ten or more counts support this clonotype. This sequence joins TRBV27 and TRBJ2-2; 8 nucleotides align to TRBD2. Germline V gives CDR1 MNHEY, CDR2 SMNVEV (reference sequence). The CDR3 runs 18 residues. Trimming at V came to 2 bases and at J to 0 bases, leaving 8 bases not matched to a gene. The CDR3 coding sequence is TGTGCCAGCAGTTTACAGTGGGGTAGCGGGGCGAACACCGGGGAGCTGTTTTTT. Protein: CASSLQWGSGANTGELFF.

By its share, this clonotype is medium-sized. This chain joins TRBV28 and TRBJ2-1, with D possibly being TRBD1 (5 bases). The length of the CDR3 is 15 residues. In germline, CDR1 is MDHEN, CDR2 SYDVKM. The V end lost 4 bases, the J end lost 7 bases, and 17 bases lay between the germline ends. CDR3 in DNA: TGTGCCAGCAGTTCCAGGGTGTTATATGGGAATGAGCAGTTCTTC. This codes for CASSSRVLYGNEQFF.

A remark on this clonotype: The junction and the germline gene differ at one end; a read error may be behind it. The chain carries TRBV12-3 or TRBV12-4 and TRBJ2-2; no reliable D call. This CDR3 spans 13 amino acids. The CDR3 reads CARSLVGTGELFF. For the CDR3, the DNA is TGTGCCCGCAGTCTCGTTGGCACCGGGGAGCTGTTTTTT.

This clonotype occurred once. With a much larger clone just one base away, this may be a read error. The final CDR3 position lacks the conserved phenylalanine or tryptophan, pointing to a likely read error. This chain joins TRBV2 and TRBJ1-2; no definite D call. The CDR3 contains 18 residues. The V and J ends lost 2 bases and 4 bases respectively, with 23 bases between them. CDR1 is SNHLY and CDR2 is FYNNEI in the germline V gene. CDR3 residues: CASSEPTVRALSVYGYTL. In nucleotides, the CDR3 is TGTGCCAGCAGTGAACCAACAGTAAGGGCTCTCTCTGTCTATGGCTACACCCTC.

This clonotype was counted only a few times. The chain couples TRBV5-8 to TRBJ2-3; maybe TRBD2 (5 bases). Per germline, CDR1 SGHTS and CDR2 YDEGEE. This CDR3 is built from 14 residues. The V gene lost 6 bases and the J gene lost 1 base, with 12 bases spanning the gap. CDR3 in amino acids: CASNHGVGTDTQYF. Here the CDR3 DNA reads TGTGCCAGCAACCACGGGGTAGGCACAGATACGCAGTATTTT.